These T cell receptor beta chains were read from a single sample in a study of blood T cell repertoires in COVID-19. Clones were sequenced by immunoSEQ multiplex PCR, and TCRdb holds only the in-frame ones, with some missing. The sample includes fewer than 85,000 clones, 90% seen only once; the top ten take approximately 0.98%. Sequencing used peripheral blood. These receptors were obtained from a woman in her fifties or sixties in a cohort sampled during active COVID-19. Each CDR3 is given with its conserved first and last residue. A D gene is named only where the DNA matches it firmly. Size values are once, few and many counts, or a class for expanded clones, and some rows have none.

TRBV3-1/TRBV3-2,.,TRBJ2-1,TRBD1,TGTGCCAGCAGAGACAGGGGCTCCTACAATGAGCAGTTCTTC,CASRDRGSYNEQFF
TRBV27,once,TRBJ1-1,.,TGTGCCAGCAGGTTAACTTGGAACACTGAAGCTTTCTTT,CASRLTWNTEAFF
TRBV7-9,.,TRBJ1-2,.,TGTGCCAGCAGCTTAGCGGGGGGAATGGGCTACACCTTC,CASSLAGGMGYTF
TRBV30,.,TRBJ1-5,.,TGTGCCTGGAACGCAGGGGAAAGGGATCAGCCCCAGCATTTT,CAWNAGERDQPQHF
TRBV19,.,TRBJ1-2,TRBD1,TGTGCCAGTAGCCCGACAGGGAGAGACTATGGCTACACCTTC,CASSPTGRDYGYTF
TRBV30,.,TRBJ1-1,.,TGTGCCTGGAAGCGGGATTCGGCAACTGAAGCTTTCTTT,CAWKRDSATEAFF
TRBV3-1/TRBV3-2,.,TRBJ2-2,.,TGTGCCAGCAGCCAAGAGGCCAGCACCGGGGAGCTGTTTTTT,CASSQEASTGELFF
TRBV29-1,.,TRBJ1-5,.,TGCAGCGTGAGGGACAATACCAATCAGCCCCAGCATTTT,CSVRDNTNQPQHF
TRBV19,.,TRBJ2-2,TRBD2,TGTGCCAGTGAAGATAGCGGGATGGGTACTGAGCTGTTTTTT,CASEDSGMGTELFF
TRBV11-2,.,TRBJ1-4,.,TGTGCCAGCAGCTTCAGGAGGGGTGGAGATGAAAAACTGTTTTTT,CASSFRRGGDEKLFF
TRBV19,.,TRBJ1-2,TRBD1,TGTGCCAGTACCACAACAGGGGGCCCGACTTATGGCTACACCTTC,CASTTTGGPTYGYTF
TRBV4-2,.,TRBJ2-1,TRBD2,TGTGCCAGCAGCCAGTCTACTAGCGGGAGGGAGTGGGATGAGCAGTTCTTC,CASSQSTSGREWDEQFF
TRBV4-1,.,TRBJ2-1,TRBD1,TGCGCCAGCAGCAGACAGGGGGCAATAATGGATGAGCAGTTCTTC,CASSRQGAIMDEQFF
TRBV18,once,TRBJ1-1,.,TGTGCCAGCTCACCACGAGCGGGGAACACTGAAGCTTTCTTT,CASSPRAGNTEAFF
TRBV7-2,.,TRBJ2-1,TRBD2,TGTGCCAGCAGCTTAGTACTAGCGGGGTACAATGAGCAGTTCTTC,CASSLVLAGYNEQFF
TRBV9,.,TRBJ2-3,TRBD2,TGTGCCAGCAGCGTAGCGAGCGGGAGGTCGGGCCCAGATACGCAGTATTTT,CASSVASGRSGPDTQYF
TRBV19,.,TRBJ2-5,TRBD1,TGTGCCAGTAGTACGTTGGACAGGAGAGAGACCCAGTACTTC,CASSTLDRRETQYF
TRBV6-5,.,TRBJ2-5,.,TGTGCCAGCACGGGTGGGGGCTTGGGGGAGACCCAGTACTTC,CASTGGGLGETQYF
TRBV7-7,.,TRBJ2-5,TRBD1,TGTGCTAGCAGCTTCGGACAGGGAGGAGAGACCCAGTACTTC,CASSFGQGGETQYF
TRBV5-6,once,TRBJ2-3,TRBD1,TGTGCCAGCAGCTCGTTCACAGGGGAAGGGAGCACAGATACGCAGTATTTT,CASSSFTGEGSTDTQYF
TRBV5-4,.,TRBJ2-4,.,TGTGCCAGCAGCTGGGGGGACCCACGGGACCACGCCTTTCAGTACTTC,CASSWGDPRDHAFQYF
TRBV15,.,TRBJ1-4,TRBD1,TGTGCCACCAGCAGAGGTCAGGGGGCAACTAATGAAAAACTGTTTTTT,CATSRGQGATNEKLFF
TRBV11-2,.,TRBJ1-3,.,TGTGCCAGCAGCTTGGGCATACACTCTGGAAACACCATATATTTT,CASSLGIHSGNTIYF
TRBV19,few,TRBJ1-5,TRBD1,TGTGCCAGTAGTGGACAGGGAGGCAATCAGCCCCAGCATTTT,CASSGQGGNQPQHF
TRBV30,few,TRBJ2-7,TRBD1,TGTGCCTGGAGACCATGGGACAGGGGAACCTACGAGCAGTACTTC,CAWRPWDRGTYEQYF
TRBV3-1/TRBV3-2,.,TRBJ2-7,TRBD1,TGTGCCAGCAGCCAAGGGACAGGGTTCAACGAGCAGTACTTC,CASSQGTGFNEQYF
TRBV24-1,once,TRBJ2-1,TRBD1,TGTGCCACCCAAGGACAGGGTCGTTCCTACAATGAGCAGTTCTTC,CATQGQGRSYNEQFF
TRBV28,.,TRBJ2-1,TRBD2,TGTGCCAGCAGTGCTAGCGGGAGGACAAGGAATGAGCAGTTCTTC,CASSASGRTRNEQFF
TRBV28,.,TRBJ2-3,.,TGTGCCAGCAGTCCCCCGCCAGGCTCTAGCACAGATACGCAGTATTTT,CASSPPPGSSTDTQYF
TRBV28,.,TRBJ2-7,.,TGTGCCAGCAGATCGCCGGGGGGCCACCTAGACGAGCAGTACTTC,CASRSPGGHLDEQYF
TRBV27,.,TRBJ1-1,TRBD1,TGTGCCAGCAGCTATTCGGTCCTGACAGGGGTCACTGAAGCTTTCTTT,CASSYSVLTGVTEAFF
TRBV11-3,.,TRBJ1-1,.,TGTGCCAGCAGCTTCCCCCGGGAGGGGTCGGACACTGAAGCTTTCTTT,CASSFPREGSDTEAFF
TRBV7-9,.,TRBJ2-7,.,TGTGCCAGCAGCTCAAGCGGCTCCTACGAGCAGTACTTC,CASSSSGSYEQYF
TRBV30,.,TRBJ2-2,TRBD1,TGTGCCTGCCGGGGACAGGGGGCCTCCGGGGAGCTGTTTTTT,CACRGQGASGELFF
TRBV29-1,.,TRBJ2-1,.,TGCAGCGTTGAAAAGGCTACAGGGACGGTCGAGGAGCAGTTCTTC,CSVEKATGTVEEQFF
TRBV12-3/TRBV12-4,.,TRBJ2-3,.,TGTGCCAGCCAGGGCAGCACAGATACGCAGTATTTT,CASQGSTDTQYF
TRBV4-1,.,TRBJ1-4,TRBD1,TGCGCCAGCAGCCAAGACCCGACAGGGGTTAATGAAAAACTGTTTTTT,CASSQDPTGVNEKLFF
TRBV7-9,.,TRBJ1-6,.,TGTGCCAGCAGCCAAGGGGATTCACCCCTCCACTTT,CASSQGDSPLHF
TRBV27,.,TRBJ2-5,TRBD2,TGTGCCAGCAGTCTATCCGGGACTAGCGTAACAGAGACCCAGTACTTC,CASSLSGTSVTETQYF
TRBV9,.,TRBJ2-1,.,TGTGCCAGCAGCGTAGGTGGCGGGACGGTAAAGAATGAGCAGTTCTTC,CASSVGGGTVKNEQFF
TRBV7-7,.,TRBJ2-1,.,TGTGCTAGCAGCTTAGGTCTGGTCTCGAGCAATGAGCAGTTCTTC,CASSLGLVSSNEQFF
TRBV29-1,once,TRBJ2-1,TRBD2,TGCAGCCTGTCCAGCCGGCTAGCGGGAGGAGGGGGCAATGAGCAGTTCTTC,CSLSSRLAGGGGNEQFF
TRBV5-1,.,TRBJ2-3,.,TGCGCCAGCAGCTTGGGGCCACAGGGACGGGATACGCAGTATTTT,CASSLGPQGRDTQYF
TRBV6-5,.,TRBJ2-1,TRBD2,TGTGCCAGCAGTTACGCCGGGACTAGCGGGAGCAATGAGCAGTTCTTC,CASSYAGTSGSNEQFF
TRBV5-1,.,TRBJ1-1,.,TGCGCCAGCAGCTCAGGTTTCACTGAAGCTTTCTTT,CASSSGFTEAFF
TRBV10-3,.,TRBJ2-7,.,TGTGCCATCAGTGAGAGTGCCAGCTCCTACGAGCAGTACTTC,CAISESASSYEQYF
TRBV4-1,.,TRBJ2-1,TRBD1,TGCGCCAGCAGCCGGGACGGACAGGAGCTTCTCAATGAGCAGTTCTTC,CASSRDGQELLNEQFF
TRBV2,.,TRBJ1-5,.,TGTGCCAGCAGGTTTGGTAGAAATCAGCCCCAGCATTTT,CASRFGRNQPQHF
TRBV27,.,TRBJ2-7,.,TGTGCCAGCAGTTTTCGTGGGCCTTCCGAGCAGTACTTC,CASSFRGPSEQYF